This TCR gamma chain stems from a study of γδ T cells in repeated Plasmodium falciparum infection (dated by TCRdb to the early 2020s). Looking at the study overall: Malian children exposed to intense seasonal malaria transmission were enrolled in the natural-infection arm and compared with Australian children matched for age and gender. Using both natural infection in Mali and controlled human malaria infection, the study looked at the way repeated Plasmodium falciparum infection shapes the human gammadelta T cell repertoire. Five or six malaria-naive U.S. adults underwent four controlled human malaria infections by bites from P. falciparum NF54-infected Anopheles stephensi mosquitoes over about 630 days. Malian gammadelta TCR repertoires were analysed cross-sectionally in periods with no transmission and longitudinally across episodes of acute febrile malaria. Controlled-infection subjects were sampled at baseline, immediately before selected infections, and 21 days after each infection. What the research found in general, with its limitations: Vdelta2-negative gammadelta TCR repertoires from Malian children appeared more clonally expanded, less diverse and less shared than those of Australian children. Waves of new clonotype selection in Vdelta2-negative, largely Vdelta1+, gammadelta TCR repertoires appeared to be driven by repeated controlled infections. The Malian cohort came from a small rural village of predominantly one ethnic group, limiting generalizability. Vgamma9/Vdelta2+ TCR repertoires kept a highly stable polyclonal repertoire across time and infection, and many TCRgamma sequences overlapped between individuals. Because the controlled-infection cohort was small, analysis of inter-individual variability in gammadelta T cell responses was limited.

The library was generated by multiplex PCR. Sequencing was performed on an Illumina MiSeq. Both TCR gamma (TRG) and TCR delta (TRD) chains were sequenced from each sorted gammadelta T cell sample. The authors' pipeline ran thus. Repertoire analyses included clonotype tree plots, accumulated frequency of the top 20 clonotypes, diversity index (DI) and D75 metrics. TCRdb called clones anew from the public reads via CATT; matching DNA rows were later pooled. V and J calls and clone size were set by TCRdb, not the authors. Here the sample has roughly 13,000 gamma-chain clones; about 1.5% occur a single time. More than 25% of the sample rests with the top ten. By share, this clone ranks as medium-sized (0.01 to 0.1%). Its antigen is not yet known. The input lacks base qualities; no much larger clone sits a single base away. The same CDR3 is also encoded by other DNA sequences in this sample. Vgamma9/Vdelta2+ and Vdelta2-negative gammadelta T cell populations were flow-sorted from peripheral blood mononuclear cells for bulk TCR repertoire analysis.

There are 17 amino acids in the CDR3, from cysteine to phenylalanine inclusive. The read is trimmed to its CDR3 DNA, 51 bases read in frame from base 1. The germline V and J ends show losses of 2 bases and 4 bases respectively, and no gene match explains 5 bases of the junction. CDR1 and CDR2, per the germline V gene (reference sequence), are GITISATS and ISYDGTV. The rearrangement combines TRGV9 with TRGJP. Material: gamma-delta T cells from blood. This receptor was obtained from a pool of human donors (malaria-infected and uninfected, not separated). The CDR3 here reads CALWEDSQELGKKIKVF. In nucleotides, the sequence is TGTGCCTTGTGGGAGGACTCTCAAGAGTTGGGCAAAAAAATCAAGGTATTT.